One sample yielded the 25 T cell receptor beta chains listed below, sequenced in a study of response to subunit inactivated influenza vaccine. TCRdb analysed the RT-PCR reads with MiXCR anew, one entry per CDR3 protein. Among around 570,000 distinct CDR3 sequences listed, around 10% were seen once. This sample also appeared in a second study, on T cells expressing NK-cell markers. That source reports: TCR beta cDNA was made by 5'RACE template switching with UMIs.

This material consisted of PBMCs from blood, taken on the day of vaccination. The receptors stem from a man aged 45-65 years who received an inactivated influenza vaccine.

J is TRBJ2-1 and V is TRBV19, with TRBD2 identical over 8 bases. In germline, CDR1 is LNHDA, CDR2 SQIVND (reference sequence). This CDR3 comprises 15 residues. With 5 bases clipped from V and 7 bases from J, the junction kept 10 bases outside the gene matches. The CDR3 region is CASSPYGGRHNEQFF. In DNA form, the CDR3 reads TGTGCCAGTAGTCCCTATGGCGGGAGGCATAATGAGCAGTTCTTC.

This clonotype came up once. J is TRBJ2-3 and V is TRBV3-1; 9 bases match TRBD2. This CDR3 is 18 amino acids long. CDR1 is LGHDT, CDR2 YNNKEL, per germline (reference sequence). V lost 2 bases, J lost 4 bases, and 13 bases stayed unmatched. This CDR3 is CASSQQPGAGGRSDTQYF. DNA of the CDR3: TGTGCCAGCAGCCAACAACCGGGAGCGGGAGGACGGTCAGATACGCAGTATTTT.

This clonotype has only a few counts. V gene TRBV12-3 or TRBV12-4 combines with J gene TRBJ1-4; D unclear. The CDR3 contains 15 residues. V was trimmed by 5 bases and J by 8 bases, leaving 18 bases between them. Here the CDR3 reads CASSIKDGRPEKLFF. The DNA for the CDR3 is TGTGCCAGCAGTATAAAGGACGGACGCCCAGAAAAACTGTTTTTT.

V usage is TRBV29-1 and J usage is TRBJ1-3; D ambiguous. CDR3 length equals 14 residues. Germline V lookup: CDR1 SQVTM, CDR2 ANQGSEA. The ends were cut back, 7 bases at V and 0 bases at J, with 13 bases in the middle. CDR3 in amino acids: CSGAVSGSGNTIYF. The CDR3 nucleotides read TGCAGCGGGGCGGTTTCCGGCTCTGGAAACACCATATATTTT. The variable domain in full, completed from reference TRBV29-1 and TRBJ1-3, reads SAVISQKPSRDICQRGTSLTIQCQVDSQVTMMFWYRQQPGQSLTLIATANQGSEATYESGFVIDKFPISRPNLTFSTLTVSNMSPEDSSIYLCSGAVSGSGNTIYFGEGSWLTVV.

V and J are TRBV18 and TRBJ2-1; 8 positions agree with TRBD2. CDR3 length: 16 amino acids. With V trimmed by 2 bases and J by 0 bases, 3 bases remained unmatched. Germline V gives CDR1 KGHSH, CDR2 LQKENI. CDR3 protein: CASSPEAGVSYNEQFF. CDR3 DNA: TGTGCCAGCTCACCAGAAGCGGGAGTCTCCTACAATGAGCAGTTCTTC.

This clonotype came up once. The chain is built from TRBV20-1 and TRBJ2-6; TRBD1 matches at 8 bases. This CDR3 contains 17 residues. Unmatched junction bases numbered 14, after V lost 7 bases and J lost 3 bases. Germline V lookup: CDR1 DFQATT, CDR2 SNEGSKA (reference sequence). CDR3 bases: TGCAGTGTAGCGCGTGGCAGGGGGCGCCGTGGGGCCAACGTCCTGACTTTC. Protein sequence: CSVARGRGRRGANVLTF.

This clonotype showed up just a few times. The J gene is TRBJ1-1, the V gene TRBV7-2; possible D gene TRBD1, 6 bases. V lost 5 bases to trimming and J lost 1 base, with 11 bases between them. Germline lookup yields CDR1 SGHTA and CDR2 FQGNSA. The CDR3 contains 14 residues. CDR3 protein: CASSKGQTNTEAFF. The CDR3, as DNA: TGTGCCAGCAGCAAAGGACAGACGAACACTGAAGCTTTCTTT.

This clonotype came up a few times. J is TRBJ2-3 and V is TRBV28, with D possibly called TRBD1 or TRBD2 (5 bases each). Germline lookup yields CDR1 MDHEN and CDR2 SYDVKM. The CDR3 consists of 17 residues. The germline V and J ends were trimmed by 1 base and 0 bases, with 14 bases remaining between them. The chain's CDR3 is CASSLLRGGLSTDTQYF. For the CDR3, the DNA is TGTGCCAGCAGTTTATTAAGGGGCGGACTGAGCACAGATACGCAGTATTTT.

This clonotype was recorded a few times. This chain links TRBV6-2 or TRBV6-3 with TRBJ1-5; no firm D call. The V end lost 0 bases, the J end lost 6 bases, and 3 bases lay between the germline ends. Germline-derived CDR1 and CDR2 are MNHEY and SVGEGT. The CDR3 contains 12 residues. DNA of the CDR3: TGTGCCAGCAGTTACTCACCTCAGCCCCAGCATTTT. Protein product: CASSYSPQPQHF.

This chain uses TRBV20-1 with TRBJ2-7; 9 bases map to TRBD2. V dropped 4 bases and J dropped 0; count of bases not matched to a gene: 7. Germline V gives CDR1 DFQATT, CDR2 SNEGSKA (reference sequence). CDR3 length equals 15 residues. This CDR3 is CSAIPAGGPSYEQYF. CDR3 in DNA: TGCAGTGCTATTCCAGCGGGGGGCCCCTCCTACGAGCAGTACTTC.

The rearrangement links TRBV20-1 to TRBJ2-3, with D possibly matching TRBD2 (5 bases). V gave up 7 bases and J gave up 0 bases, with 11 bases separating them. The CDR3 is 13 residues long. CDR1 is DFQATT and CDR2 is SNEGSKA in the germline V gene (reference sequence). CDR3 sequence reads: CSDGELSTDTQYF. The DNA for the CDR3 is TGCAGTGACGGGGAATTGAGCACAGATACGCAGTATTTT.

This chain uses TRBV2 with TRBJ1-2, with D possibly matching TRBD1 (5 bases). The CDR3 contains 13 residues. V was cut by 7 bases and J by 2 bases, with 11 bases left in between. Germline CDR1 reads SNHLY; CDR2 reads FYNNEI. CDR3 nucleotides: TGTGCCAGCAAGAGTAAGGGGAACTATGGCTACACCTTC. It yields the protein CASKSKGNYGYTF. The entire variable domain, with the rest obtained from reference TRBV2 and TRBJ1-2, is as follows: EPEVTQTPSHQVTQMGQEVILRCVPISNHLYFYWYRQILGQKVEFLVSFYNNEISEKSEIFDDQFSVERPDGSNFTLKIRSTKLEDSAMYFCASKSKGNYGYTFGSGTRLTVV.

The gene calls are TRBV7-9 and TRBJ2-3; 8 positions agree with TRBD1. CDR1 and CDR2 from the germline V gene are SEHNR and FQNEAQ (reference sequence). V lost 3 bases and J lost 5; bases outside the gene matches: 7. The CDR3 extends over 15 amino acids. CDR3 sequence: CASSFSDRVKDTQYF. Written as DNA, the CDR3 is TGTGCCAGCAGCTTCTCGGACAGGGTAAAAGATACGCAGTATTTT.

The rearrangement links TRBV25-1 to TRBJ1-1, with D uncertain. The germline V gene encodes CDR1 MGHDK and CDR2 SYGVNS. With 4 bases removed from V and 4 bases from J, the gap between germline ends came to 10 bases. The CDR3 sequence is 13 residues long. The CDR3 reads CASSVNTFTEAFF. CDR3 sequence (DNA): TGTGCCAGCAGTGTGAACACTTTCACTGAAGCTTTCTTT. Variable domain in full (rest from reference TRBV25-1 and TRBJ1-1): EADIYQTPRYLVIGTGKKITLECSQTMGHDKMYWYQQDPGMELHLIHYSYGVNSTEKGDLSSESTVSRIRTEHFPLTLESARPSHTSQYLCASSVNTFTEAFFGQGTRLTVV.

The chain employs TRBV30 and TRBJ2-2; D may be TRBD1 (5 bases). The V end was cut by 5 bases, the J end by 0 bases, with 10 bases between. Germline CDR1 and CDR2: GTSNPN and SVGIG (reference sequence). The CDR3 covers 14 residues. The CDR3 here is CAWGPRANTGELFF. In nucleotides, the CDR3 is TGTGCCTGGGGCCCCAGGGCGAACACCGGGGAGCTGTTTTTT.

This clonotype was recorded a few times. The chain carries TRBV19 and TRBJ2-1; the D gene is possibly TRBD2 (6 bases). V shed 2 bases and J shed 1 base, with 15 bases lying between them. Germline assignment: CDR1 LNHDA and CDR2 SQIVND (reference sequence). CDR3 length: 17 residues. The CDR3 here is CASSIFAGSPSYNEQFF. As DNA, the CDR3 is TGTGCCAGTAGTATATTTGCGGGATCACCTTCCTACAATGAGCAGTTCTTC.

The sample holds a few counts of this clonotype. The chain has TRBV3-1 and TRBJ2-2; no clear D gene. V was clipped by 0 bases and J by 5 bases, with 7 bases between them. This CDR3 region has 14 residues. Germline CDR1 reads LGHDT; CDR2 reads YNNKEL (reference sequence). The CDR3 reads CASSQDRITGELFF. DNA of the CDR3: TGTGCCAGCAGCCAAGACCGGATTACCGGGGAGCTGTTTTTT.

In its sample, this clonotype was seen many times. The chain joins TRBV7-2 to TRBJ2-3, with 14 bases lining up with TRBD2. CDR3 length equals 16 residues. Germline-derived CDR1 and CDR2 are SGHTA and FQGNSA. Trimming removed 4 bases from V and 6 bases from J; junction bases left unmatched: 6. CDR3 nucleotides: TGTGCCAGCAGCTCGACTAGCGGGGGGGCCCGCGATACGCAGTATTTT. Translating it yields CASSSTSGGARDTQYF.

The V gene is TRBV3-1, the J gene TRBJ1-1; 12 positions match TRBD1. V was pared by 8 bases and J by 5 bases, with 9 bases of the junction left unmatched. There are 15 residues in the CDR3. Germline V CDR1 and CDR2: LGHDT, YNNKEL (reference sequence). The CDR3 DNA reads as TGTGCCAGCTCGCCGGGACAGGGGGCTGGAACTGAAGCTTTCTTT. This codes for CASSPGQGAGTEAFF.

The sample holds a few counts of this clonotype. This sequence joins TRBV20-1 and TRBJ2-1, with a possible D match to TRBD2 (6 bases). CDR1 DFQATT and CDR2 SNEGSKA come from the germline V gene (reference sequence). This CDR3 has 14 amino acids. Trimming shortened V by 2 bases and J by 4 bases, and 12 bases separated the two germline ends. The CDR3 is CSARSRGYYNEQFF. CDR3 DNA sequence: TGCAGTGCTAGATCGCGGGGCTATTACAATGAGCAGTTCTTC.

The chain links TRBV19 to TRBJ2-5; TRBD1 matches at 12 bases. This CDR3 contains 15 residues. The V gene end was trimmed by 6 bases and the J gene end by 5 bases; junction bases not matched to a gene: 7. Germline CDR1 is LNHDA and CDR2 is SQIVND (reference sequence). The CDR3 DNA sequence: TGTGCCAGTAGATCGGGACAGGGGGCCAGCGAGACCCAGTACTTC. It encodes CASRSGQGASETQYF.

This sequence joins TRBV15 and TRBJ1-1; D call uncertain. The germline gives CDR1 LNHNV, CDR2 YYDKDF (reference sequence). The CDR3 spans 14 residues. V was shortened by 5 bases and J by 0 bases, with 10 bases between the two germline ends. Here the CDR3 reads CATSPPKMNTEAFF. CDR3 sequence (DNA): TGTGCCACCAGCCCCCCTAAAATGAACACTGAAGCTTTCTTT.

This clonotype was observed a few times. The chain joins TRBV7-2 to TRBJ2-7; no definite D call. Germline loops: CDR1 SGHTA, CDR2 FQGNSA. The V and J ends lost 5 bases and 2 bases respectively, with 7 bases between them. The CDR3 is made up of 12 amino acids. The CDR3 spells CASSAYTYEQYF. CDR3 nucleotide sequence: TGTGCCAGCAGCGCGTACACCTACGAGCAGTACTTC.

This clonotype was counted at least ten times. CDR3 in DNA: TGTGCCAGCAGCCAGGGGATCTCTGGGGCCAACGTCCTGACTTTC. Translated: CASSQGISGANVLTF. The J gene is TRBJ2-6, the V gene TRBV4-2; no definite D call. The CDR3 runs to 15 residues. The V end was cut by 3 bases, the J end by 0 bases, with 6 bases between. CDR1 LGHNA and CDR2 YNFKEQ come from the germline V gene.

The rearrangement links TRBV10-3 to TRBJ2-7; no reliable D call. V was pared by 8 bases and J by 5 bases, with 10 bases between. CDR3 length: 11 amino acids. The germline V gene encodes CDR1 ENHRY and CDR2 SYGVKD. The DNA for the CDR3 is TGTGCCATCTTAGCAGTTGACGAGCAGTACTTC. It codes for CAILAVDEQYF.